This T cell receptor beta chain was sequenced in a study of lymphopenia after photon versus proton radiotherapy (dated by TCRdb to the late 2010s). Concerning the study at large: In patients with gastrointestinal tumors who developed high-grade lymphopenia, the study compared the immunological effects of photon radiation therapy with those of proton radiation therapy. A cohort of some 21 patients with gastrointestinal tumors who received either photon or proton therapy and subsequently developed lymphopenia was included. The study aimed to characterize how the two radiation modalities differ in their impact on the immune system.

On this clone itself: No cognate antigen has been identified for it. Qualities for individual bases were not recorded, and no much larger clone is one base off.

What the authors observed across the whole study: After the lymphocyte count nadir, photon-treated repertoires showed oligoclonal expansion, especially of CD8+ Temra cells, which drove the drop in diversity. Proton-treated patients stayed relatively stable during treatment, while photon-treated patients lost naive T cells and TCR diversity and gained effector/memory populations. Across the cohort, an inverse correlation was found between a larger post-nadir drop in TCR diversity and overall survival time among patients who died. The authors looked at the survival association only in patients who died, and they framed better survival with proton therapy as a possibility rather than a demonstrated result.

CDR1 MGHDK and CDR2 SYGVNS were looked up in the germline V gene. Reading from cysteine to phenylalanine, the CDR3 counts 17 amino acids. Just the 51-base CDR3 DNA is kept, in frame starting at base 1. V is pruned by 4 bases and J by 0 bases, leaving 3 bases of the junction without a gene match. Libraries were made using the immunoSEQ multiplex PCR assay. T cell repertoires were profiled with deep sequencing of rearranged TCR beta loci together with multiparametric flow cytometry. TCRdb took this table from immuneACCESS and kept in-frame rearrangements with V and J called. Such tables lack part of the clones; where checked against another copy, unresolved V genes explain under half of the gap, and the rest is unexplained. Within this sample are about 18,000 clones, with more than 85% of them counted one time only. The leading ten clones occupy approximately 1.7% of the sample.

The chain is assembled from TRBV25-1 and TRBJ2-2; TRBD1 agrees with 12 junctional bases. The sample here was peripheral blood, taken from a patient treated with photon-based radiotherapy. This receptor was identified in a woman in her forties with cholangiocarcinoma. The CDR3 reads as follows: CASSGGQGATNTGELFF. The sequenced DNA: TGTGCCAGCAGTGGGGGACAGGGGGCAACGAACACCGGGGAGCTGTTTTTT.